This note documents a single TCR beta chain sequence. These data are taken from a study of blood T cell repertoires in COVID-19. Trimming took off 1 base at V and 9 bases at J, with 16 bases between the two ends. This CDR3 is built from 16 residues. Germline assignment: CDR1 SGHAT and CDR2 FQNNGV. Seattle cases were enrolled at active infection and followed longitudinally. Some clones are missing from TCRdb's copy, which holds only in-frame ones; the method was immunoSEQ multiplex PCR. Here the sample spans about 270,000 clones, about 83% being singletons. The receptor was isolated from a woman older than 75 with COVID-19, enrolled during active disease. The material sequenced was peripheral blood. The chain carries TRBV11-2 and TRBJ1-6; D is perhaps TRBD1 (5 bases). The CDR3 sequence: CASSLGIIQGGSPLHF. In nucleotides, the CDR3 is TGTGCCAGCAGCTTAGGTATCATTCAGGGAGGTTCACCCCTCCACTTT.